A selection of T cell receptor beta chains follows, all from one sample in a study of shared clonotypes between healthy human individuals. Only in-frame clones appear in the TCRdb table, and some are missing; sequencing was by immunoSEQ multiplex PCR. The table shows around 1.9 million clones, with around 95% occurring only once. The sequenced material came from naive CD8+ T cells from PBMCs. The receptors come from a man aged 18 to 30 in good health. Some clones in this sample may be carry-over from other donors' samples. The CDR3 runs from the conserved cysteine through the conserved F or W. Each record gives: clone size, J gene, D gene, V gene, CDR3 protein, CDR3 DNA. The D gene is left open where the match is weak. Some rows mark clone size as missing; the rest say once, few, many or name a class of expanded clone.

>.|TRBJ1-2|.|TRBV27
CASSSISGGPSFYGYTF
TGTGCCAGCAGTTCAATCTCGGGGGGTCCCTCTTTTTACGGCTACACCTTC
>.|TRBJ2-1|TRBD2|TRBV19
CASSIVGLAGETQFF
TGTGCCAGTAGTATAGTTGGTCTAGCGGGAGAGACGCAGTTCTTC
>.|TRBJ1-1|.|TRBV14
CASSQDRDGRVEAFF
TGTGCCAGCAGCCAAGATCGAGATGGCAGAGTAGAAGCTTTCTTT
>.|TRBJ2-3|.|TRBV7-3
CASSLGTDTQYF
TGTGCCAGCAGCTTGGGCACAGATACGCAGTATTTT
>.|TRBJ2-1|.|TRBV27
CASSLVYSDNEQFF
TGTGCCAGCAGTTTAGTGTACAGCGACAATGAGCAGTTCTTC
>.|TRBJ1-2|.|TRBV27
CASSPRGTFSLGYTF
TGTGCCAGCAGTCCCCGCGGGACTTTTAGCTTGGGCTACACCTTC
>few|TRBJ2-7|TRBD2|TRBV29-1
CSVAKLAGDDEQYF
TGCAGCGTTGCCAAACTAGCGGGGGACGACGAGCAGTACTTC
>.|TRBJ2-3|TRBD2|TRBV7-3
CASSPSSGSVTQYF
TGTGCCAGCAGCCCATCTAGCGGGAGTGTCACGCAGTATTTT
>.|TRBJ2-3|TRBD2|TRBV15
CATSRTPSTGGTDTQYF
TGTGCCACCAGCAGAACCCCGTCGACGGGGGGGACAGATACGCAGTATTTT
>few|TRBJ1-2|TRBD1|TRBV4-2
CASSRGTGNDGYTF
TGTGCCAGCAGCCGAGGGACAGGGAACGATGGCTACACCTTC
>.|TRBJ1-3|.|TRBV7-9
CASSLTAHIAGNTIYF
TGTGCCAGCAGCCTCACCGCACATATCGCTGGAAACACCATATATTTT
>.|TRBJ2-7|.|TRBV7-9
CASTRGDEQYF
TGTGCCAGCACTAGGGGGGACGAGCAGTACTTC
>.|TRBJ2-7|.|TRBV6-1
CASSEGTVGYYEQYF
TGTGCCAGCAGTGAAGGGACAGTCGGCTACTACGAGCAGTACTTC
>.|TRBJ2-4|.|TRBV7-8
CASSPRGGGVAKNIQYF
TGTGCCAGCAGCCCGCGAGGGGGAGGAGTGGCCAAAAACATTCAGTACTTC
>.|TRBJ2-7|.|TRBV6-1
CASSDRAATYEQYF
TGTGCCAGCAGTGACAGGGCAGCCACCTACGAGCAGTACTTC
>once|TRBJ2-7|TRBD1|TRBV9
CASSEGQGGHEQYF
TGTGCCAGCAGCGAGGGACAGGGAGGGCACGAGCAGTACTTC
>.|TRBJ2-1|.|TRBV27
CASGFVSEQFF
TGTGCCAGCGGGTTTGTTTCTGAGCAGTTCTTC
>.|TRBJ2-2|.|TRBV6-5
CASSYSRFGSGELFF
TGTGCCAGCAGTTACTCGCGGTTCGGGTCCGGGGAGCTGTTTTTT
>.|TRBJ2-7|.|TRBV6-1
CASSVRITYEQYF
TGTGCCAGCAGTGTCAGGATAACCTACGAGCAGTACTTC
>.|TRBJ2-7|.|TRBV6-5
CASSELGGSYEQYF
TGTGCCAGCAGTGAGCTAGGAGGTTCCTACGAGCAGTACTTC
>.|TRBJ2-1|TRBD2|TRBV19
CASSVKAGNSYNEQFF
TGTGCCAGTAGTGTAAAAGCGGGAAACTCCTACAATGAGCAGTTCTTC
>.|TRBJ1-2|TRBD1|TRBV7-9
CASSLALGQETNYGYTF
TGTGCCAGCAGCTTAGCGTTGGGACAGGAGACTAACTATGGCTACACCTTC
>.|TRBJ2-1|TRBD1|TRBV2
CASSAGQGLDEQFF
TGTGCCAGCAGTGCCGGACAGGGCCTCGATGAGCAGTTCTTC
>.|TRBJ2-1|TRBD2|TRBV4-1
CASSQGTSPGDEQFF
TGCGCCAGCAGCCAAGGGACTAGCCCAGGCGATGAGCAGTTCTTC
>.|TRBJ2-3|.|TRBV19
CASSMGAGGLGYTQYF
TGTGCCAGTAGTATGGGAGCGGGCGGCCTGGGTTATACGCAGTATTTT
>.|TRBJ2-1|.|TRBV7-9
CASSLGLGRAYNEQFF
TGTGCCAGCAGCTTAGGATTGGGCAGGGCATACAATGAGCAGTTCTTC
>.|TRBJ2-3|.|TRBV5-1
CASSLDLSGARTDTQYF
TGCGCCAGCAGCTTGGACCTATCCGGGGCTCGCACAGATACGCAGTATTTT
>.|TRBJ2-1|TRBD2|TRBV9
CASSATLAGFYNEQFF
TGTGCCAGCAGCGCCACACTAGCGGGTTTCTACAATGAGCAGTTCTTC